This T cell receptor (beta chain) is drawn from a study of shared clonotypes between healthy human individuals. The assay was run at deep level. Genomic DNA belonging to each subset was distributed in equal measure over several immunoSEQ plates. Profiled with immunoSEQ multiplex PCR; TCRdb holds only in-frame clones, not every one. Of approximately 500,000 clones in the sample, 65% to 85% were seen once. This CDR3 has 14 residues. Germline V gene data show CDR1 as MNHNS and CDR2 as SASEGT. V was clipped by 3 bases and J by 6 bases, with 12 bases between them. This TCR came from a woman in her thirties or forties in good health. Some clones in this sample may be carry-over from other donors' samples. Sequences were obtained from PBMCs. The chain joins TRBV6-1 to TRBJ2-1; maybe TRBD2 (5 bases). The CDR3 spells CASSELALGNEQFF. The CDR3 DNA is TGTGCCAGCAGTGAGCTAGCTCTGGGCAATGAGCAGTTCTTC.